This T cell receptor (beta chain) derives from a study of blood T cell repertoires in COVID-19. As for the study in general: Sample material is recorded as cDNA or gDNA derived from T cells, B-cell-depleted T cells, or PBMCs.

As handled by the study authors: Amplified reference gene primers provided the basis for estimating nucleated cell counts. Libraries were prepared by immunoSEQ multiplex PCR; TCRdb keeps only in-frame clonotypes and omits some of them. That table furnishes V, J and clone size, whereas the DNA furnished D and trimming. The sample has just over 650,000 clones, 70% to 90% seen once; the top ten hold roughly 0.25%. The CDR3 has 14 amino acids. The germline CDR1 and CDR2 sequences are LGHDT and YNNKEL (reference sequence). Trimming removed 0 bases at V and 5 bases at J, with 10 bases between. Sequencing used peripheral blood. The TCR comes from a woman aged 18-35 years with acute or convalescent COVID-19. The rearrangement joins TRBV3-1 (or the pseudogene TRBV3-2) to TRBJ1-2; D unclear. CDR3 loop: CASSQDGTVYGYTF. CDR3 nucleotide sequence: TGTGCCAGCAGCCAAGATGGCACAGTGTATGGCTACACCTTC.